The present T cell receptor beta chain was sequenced within a study of blood T cell repertoires in COVID-19. Across the whole study: The United States, Italy and Spain were the sources of the acute and convalescent COVID-19 samples. PBMCs, B-cell-depleted T cells, or T cells provided the cDNA or gDNA that made up the material.

Per the original methods: Using reference gene primer amplification, nucleated cell counts were estimated. Here immunoSEQ multiplex PCR was the method, and the copy in TCRdb shows in-frame clones only, minus some. D and trimming come from the DNA, and the V and J calls and clone size come from that table. The sample includes about 160,000 clones, approximately 85% of them seen just once. This CDR3 has 14 residues. Trimming removed 0 bases from V and 8 bases from J; junction bases left unmatched: 7. Germline-derived CDR1 and CDR2 are SGDLS and YYNGEE. The chain links TRBV9 to TRBJ1-2; 7 nucleotides align to TRBD1. Sequencing was carried out using peripheral blood. The source of this sequence is a man aged 35-49 years with acute or convalescent COVID-19. The CDR3 bases are TGTGCCAGCAGCGTAGAAGCAGGGGGTAACGGCTACACCTTC. It is translated as CASSVEAGGNGYTF.